The clone carrying this TCR beta chain came up a few times. Its antigen is currently unknown. CD25-based Treg depletion was applied to purified naive CD4+ T cells. Study-wide results and caveats: Greatest tumor Treg TCR overlap was with tumor naive CD4+ cells. Tumor memory CD4+ T cell TCR gene usage was found to cluster with blood and lymph node memory CD4+ cells and with lymph node naive CD4+ cells.

Full-length variable regions came from constant-region reverse primers plus semi-nested Nested Universal Primer A PCR. Via MiXCR, TCRdb re-called the 5' RACE reads, giving one row per CDR3 protein. The sample gives roughly 38,000 distinct CDR3 sequences, approximately 20% of which show up once; under 3.5% is in the top ten. The length of the CDR3 is 11 residues. V was cut by 5 bases and J by 4 bases, with 5 bases left in between. Germline assignment: CDR1 SGHTA and CDR2 FQGNSA. The specimen was naive CD4+ T cells sorted from a lymph node. Noted subset: naive CD4+ T cells, CD4+CD45RA+CD25-. This receptor was identified in a female donor with breast cancer. The V gene is TRBV7-2, the J gene TRBJ2-5; D is unclear. The CDR3 reads CASSHGETQYF. The CDR3 DNA is TGTGCCAGCAGCCATGGAGAGACCCAGTACTTC.